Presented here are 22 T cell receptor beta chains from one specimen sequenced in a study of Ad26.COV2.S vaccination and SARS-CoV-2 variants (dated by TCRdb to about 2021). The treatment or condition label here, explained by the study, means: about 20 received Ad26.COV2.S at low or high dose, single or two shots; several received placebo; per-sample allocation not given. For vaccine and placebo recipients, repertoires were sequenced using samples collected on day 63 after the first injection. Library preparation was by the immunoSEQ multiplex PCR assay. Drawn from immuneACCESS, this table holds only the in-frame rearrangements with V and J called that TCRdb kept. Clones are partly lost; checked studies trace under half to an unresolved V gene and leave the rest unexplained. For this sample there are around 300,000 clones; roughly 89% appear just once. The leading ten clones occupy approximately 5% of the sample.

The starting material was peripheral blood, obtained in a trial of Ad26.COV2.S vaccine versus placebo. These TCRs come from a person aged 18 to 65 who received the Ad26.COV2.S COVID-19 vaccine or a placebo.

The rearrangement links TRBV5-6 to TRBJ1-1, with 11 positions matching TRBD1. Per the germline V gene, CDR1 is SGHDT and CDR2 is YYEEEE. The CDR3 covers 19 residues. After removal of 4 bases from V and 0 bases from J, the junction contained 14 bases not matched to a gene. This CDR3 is CASSPFLWTGGPMNTEAFF. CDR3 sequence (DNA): TGTGCCAGCAGCCCCTTCCTCTGGACAGGGGGCCCCATGAACACTGAAGCTTTCTTT.

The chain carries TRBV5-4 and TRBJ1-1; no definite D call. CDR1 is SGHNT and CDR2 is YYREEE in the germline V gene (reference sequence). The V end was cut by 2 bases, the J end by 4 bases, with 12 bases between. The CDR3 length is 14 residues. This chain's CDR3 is CASSLDLPGTEAFF. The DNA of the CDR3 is TGTGCCAGCAGCTTAGATCTTCCCGGCACTGAAGCTTTCTTT. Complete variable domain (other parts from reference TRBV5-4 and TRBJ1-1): ETGVTQSPTHLIKTRGQQVTLRCSSQSGHNTVSWYQQALGQGPQFIFQYYREEENGRGNFPPRFSGLQFPNYSSELNVNALELDDSALYLCASSLDLPGTEAFFGQGTRLTVV.

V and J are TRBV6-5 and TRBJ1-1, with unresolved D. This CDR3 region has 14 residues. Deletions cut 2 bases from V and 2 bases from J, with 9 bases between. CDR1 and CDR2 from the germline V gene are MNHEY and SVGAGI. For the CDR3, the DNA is TGTGCCAGCAGTTACGTCGTGGGCAACACTGAAGCTTTCTTT. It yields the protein CASSYVVGNTEAFF.

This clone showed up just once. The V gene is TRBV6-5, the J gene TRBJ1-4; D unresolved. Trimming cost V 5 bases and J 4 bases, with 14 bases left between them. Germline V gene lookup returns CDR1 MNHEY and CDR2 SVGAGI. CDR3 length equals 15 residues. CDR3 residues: CASSPRQGFNEKLFF. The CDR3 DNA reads TGTGCCAGCAGTCCACGACAAGGGTTTAATGAAAAACTGTTTTTT.

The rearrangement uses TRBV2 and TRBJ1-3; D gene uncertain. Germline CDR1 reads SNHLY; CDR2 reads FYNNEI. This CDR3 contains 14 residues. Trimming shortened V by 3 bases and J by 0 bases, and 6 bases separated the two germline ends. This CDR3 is CASSDEYSGNTIYF. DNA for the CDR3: TGTGCCAGCAGTGACGAATACTCTGGAAACACCATATATTTT.

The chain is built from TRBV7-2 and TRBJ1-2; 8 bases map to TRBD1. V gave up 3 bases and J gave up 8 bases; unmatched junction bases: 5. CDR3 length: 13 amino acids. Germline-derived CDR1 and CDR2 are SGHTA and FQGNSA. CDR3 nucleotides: TGTGCCAGCAGCTTTGACAGGGGTGGGGGCTACACCTTC. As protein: CASSFDRGGGYTF.

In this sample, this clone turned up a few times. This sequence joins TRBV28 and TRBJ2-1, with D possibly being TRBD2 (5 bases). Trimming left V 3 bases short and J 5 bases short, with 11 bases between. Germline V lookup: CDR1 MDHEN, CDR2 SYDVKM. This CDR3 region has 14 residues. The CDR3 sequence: CASSLMDFNNEQFF. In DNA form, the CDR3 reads TGTGCCAGCAGTTTGATGGACTTTAACAATGAGCAGTTCTTC.

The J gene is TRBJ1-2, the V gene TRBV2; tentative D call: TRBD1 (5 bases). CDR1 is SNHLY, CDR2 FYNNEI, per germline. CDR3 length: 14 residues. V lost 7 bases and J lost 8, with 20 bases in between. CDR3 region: CASIRRGLQRGYTF. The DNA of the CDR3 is TGTGCCAGCATTAGACGGGGCCTTCAGAGGGGCTACACCTTC.

The CDR3 sequence: CASSLLSGNTIYF. CDR3 in DNA: TGTGCCAGCAGCTTACTTTCTGGAAACACCATATATTTT. V gene TRBV7-2 combines with J gene TRBJ1-3; D is undetermined. The CDR3 contains 13 residues. CDR1 is SGHTA, CDR2 FQGNSA, per germline. V lost 2 bases, J lost 1 base, and 3 bases lay in between. Variable domain in full (rest from reference TRBV7-2 and TRBJ1-3): GAGVSQSPSNKVTEKGKDVELRCDPISGHTALYWYRQSLGQGLEFLIYFQGNSAPDKSGLPSDRFSAERTGGSVSTLTIQRTQQEDSAVYLCASSLLSGNTIYFGEGSWLTVV.

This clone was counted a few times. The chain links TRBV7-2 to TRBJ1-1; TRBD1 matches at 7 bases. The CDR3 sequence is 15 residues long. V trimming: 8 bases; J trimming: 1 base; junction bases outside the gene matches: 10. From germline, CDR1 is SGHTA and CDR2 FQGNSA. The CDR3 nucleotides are TGTGCCAGCGGAGACAGGGCCCCTGGGAACACTGAAGCTTTCTTT. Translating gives CASGDRAPGNTEAFF.

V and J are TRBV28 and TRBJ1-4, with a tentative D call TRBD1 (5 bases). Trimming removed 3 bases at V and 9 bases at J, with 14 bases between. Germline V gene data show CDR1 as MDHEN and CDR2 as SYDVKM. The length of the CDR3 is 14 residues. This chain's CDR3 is CASSFGPGRKKLFF. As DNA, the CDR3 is TGTGCCAGCAGTTTCGGGCCGGGGCGGAAAAAACTGTTTTTT. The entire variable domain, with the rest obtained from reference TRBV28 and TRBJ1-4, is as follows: DVKVTQSSRYLVKRTGEKVFLECVQDMDHENMFWYRQDPGLGLRLIYFSYDVKMKEKGDIPEGYSVSREKKERFSLILESASTNQTSMYLCASSFGPGRKKLFFGSGTQLSVL.

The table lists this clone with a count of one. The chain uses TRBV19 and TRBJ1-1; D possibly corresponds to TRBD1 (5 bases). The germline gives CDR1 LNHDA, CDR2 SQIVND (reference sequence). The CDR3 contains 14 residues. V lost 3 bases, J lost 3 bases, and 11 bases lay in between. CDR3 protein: CASSIARDYTEAFF. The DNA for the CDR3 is TGTGCCAGTAGTATTGCCAGGGATTACACTGAAGCTTTCTTT.

The CDR3: CASSHRDHNEKLFF. CDR3 in DNA: TGTGCCAGCAGTCACAGGGACCATAATGAAAAACTGTTTTTT. The gene calls are TRBV6-2 or TRBV6-3 and TRBJ1-4; D is possibly TRBD1 (6 bases). The CDR3 runs 14 residues. The ends were cut back, 5 bases at V and 4 bases at J, with 11 bases in the middle. Germline V lookup: CDR1 MNHEY, CDR2 SVGEGT.

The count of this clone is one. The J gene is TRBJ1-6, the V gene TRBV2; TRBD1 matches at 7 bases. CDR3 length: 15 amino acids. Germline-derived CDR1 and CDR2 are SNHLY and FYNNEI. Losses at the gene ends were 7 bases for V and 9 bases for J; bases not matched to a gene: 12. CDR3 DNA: TGTGCCAGCACGACGACAGGGACCATTACTTCACCCCTCCACTTT. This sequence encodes CASTTTGTITSPLHF.

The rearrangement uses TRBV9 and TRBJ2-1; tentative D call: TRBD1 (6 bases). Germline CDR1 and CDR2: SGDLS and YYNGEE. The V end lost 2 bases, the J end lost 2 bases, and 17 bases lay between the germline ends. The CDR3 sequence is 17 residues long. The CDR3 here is CASSVRPGHLPYNEQFF. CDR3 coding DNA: TGTGCCAGCAGCGTGAGACCGGGACACCTTCCCTACAATGAGCAGTTCTTC. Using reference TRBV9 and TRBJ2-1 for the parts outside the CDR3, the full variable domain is DSGVTQTPKHLITATGQRVTLRCSPRSGDLSVYWYQQSLDQGLQFLIQYYNGEERAKGNILERFSAQQFPDLHSELNLSSLELGDSALYFCASSVRPGHLPYNEQFFGPGTRLTVL.

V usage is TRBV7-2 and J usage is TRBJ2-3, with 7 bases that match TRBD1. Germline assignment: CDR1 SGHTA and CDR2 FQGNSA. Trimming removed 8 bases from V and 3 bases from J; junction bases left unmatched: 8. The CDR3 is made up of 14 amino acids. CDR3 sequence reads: CASAGTARTDTQYF. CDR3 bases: TGTGCCAGCGCCGGGACAGCGAGGACAGATACGCAGTATTTT.

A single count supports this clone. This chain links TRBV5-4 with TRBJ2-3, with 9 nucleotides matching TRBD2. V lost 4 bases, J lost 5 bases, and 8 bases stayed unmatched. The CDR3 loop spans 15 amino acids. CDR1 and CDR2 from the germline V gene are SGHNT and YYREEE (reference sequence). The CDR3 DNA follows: TGTGCCAGCAGCACCCGACTAGCGGAGGGAGATACGCAGTATTTT. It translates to CASSTRLAEGDTQYF.

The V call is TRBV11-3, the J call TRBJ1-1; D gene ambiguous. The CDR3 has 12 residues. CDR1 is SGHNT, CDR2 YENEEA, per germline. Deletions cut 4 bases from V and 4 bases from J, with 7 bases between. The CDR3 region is CASSSGGTEAFF. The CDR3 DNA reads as TGTGCCAGCAGCTCGGGAGGCACTGAAGCTTTCTTT. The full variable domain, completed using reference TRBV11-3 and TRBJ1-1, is EAGVVQSPRYKIIEKKQPVAFWCNPISGHNTLYWYLQNLGQGPELLIRYENEEAVDDSQLPKDRFSAERLKGVDSTLKIQPAELGDSAVYLCASSSGGTEAFFGQGTRLTVV.

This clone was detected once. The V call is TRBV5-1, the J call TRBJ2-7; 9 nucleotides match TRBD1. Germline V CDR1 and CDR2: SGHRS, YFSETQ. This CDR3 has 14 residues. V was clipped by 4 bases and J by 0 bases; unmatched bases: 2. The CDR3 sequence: CASSVTGGSYEQYF. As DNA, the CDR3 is TGCGCCAGCAGCGTGACAGGGGGCTCCTACGAGCAGTACTTC. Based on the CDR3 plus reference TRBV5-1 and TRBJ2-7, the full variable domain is KAGVTQTPRYLIKTRGQQVTLSCSPISGHRSVSWYQQTPGQGLQFLFEYFSETQRNKGNFPGRFSGRQFSNSRSEMNVSTLELGDSALYLCASSVTGGSYEQYFGPGTRLTVT.

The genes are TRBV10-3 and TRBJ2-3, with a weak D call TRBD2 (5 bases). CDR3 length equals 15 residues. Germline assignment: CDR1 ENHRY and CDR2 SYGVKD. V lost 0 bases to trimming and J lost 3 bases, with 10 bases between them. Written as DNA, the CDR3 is TGTGCCATCAGTGAGTCGAAGTCGGGGACAGATACGCAGTATTTT. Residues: CAISESKSGTDTQYF.

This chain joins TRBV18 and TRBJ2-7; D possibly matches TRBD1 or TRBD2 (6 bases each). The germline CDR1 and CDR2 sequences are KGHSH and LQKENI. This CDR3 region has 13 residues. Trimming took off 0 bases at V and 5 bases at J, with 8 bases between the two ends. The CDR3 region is CASSPPRGDEQYF. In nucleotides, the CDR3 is TGTGCCAGCTCACCACCGAGGGGGGACGAGCAGTACTTC.

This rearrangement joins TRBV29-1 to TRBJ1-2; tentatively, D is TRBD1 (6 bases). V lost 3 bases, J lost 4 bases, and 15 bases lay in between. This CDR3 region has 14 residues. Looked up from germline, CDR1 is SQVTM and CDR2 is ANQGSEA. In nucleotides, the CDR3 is TGCAGCGTTGAGCGGGCAGGGGTGGTCTATGGCTACACCTTC. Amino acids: CSVERAGVVYGYTF.